These 24 T cell receptor beta chains came from one sample sequenced in a study of spatial heterogeneity in lung cancer. MiXCR, applied by TCRdb to the 5' RACE reads, yields one record per CDR3 protein. The profile shows about 10,000 distinct CDR3 sequences, around 23% of them singletons. Noted time point: blood at routine non-recurrence follow-up after resection. The source was PBMCs, collected at follow-up. The receptors here all came from a male donor with early-stage non-small cell lung cancer.

This clonotype is classed as medium-sized. J is TRBJ2-1 and V is TRBV6-5, with TRBD2 identical over 9 bases. The trim removed 6 bases at V and 10 bases at J, leaving 7 bases unmatched. This CDR3 is built from 13 residues. The germline V gene encodes CDR1 MNHEY and CDR2 SVGAGI. Here the CDR3 DNA reads TGTGCCAGCAGCCGGACTAGCGTCATGGAGCAGTTCTTC. It yields the protein CASSRTSVMEQFF.

This clonotype was counted only a few times. This chain joins TRBV6-1 and TRBJ2-5; the D gene is possibly TRBD2 (6 bases). Trimming removed 6 bases from V and 5 bases from J, with 16 bases in between. This CDR3 contains 14 residues. CDR1 and CDR2 from the germline V gene are MNHNS and SASEGT. The CDR3 nucleotides are TGTGCCAGCAGAGGGGACTCCCCTGGGGAGACCCAGTACTTC. Protein: CASRGDSPGETQYF.

This clonotype came up many times. The V and J genes are TRBV29-1 and TRBJ2-1; 8 nucleotides line up with TRBD2. With V trimmed by 3 bases and J by 6 bases, 4 bases remained unmatched. The CDR3 totals 13 residues. Germline lookup yields CDR1 SQVTM and CDR2 ANQGSEA. DNA for the CDR3: TGCAGCGTTGAGGTAGCGGGACGCAATGAGCAGTTCTTC. Protein: CSVEVAGRNEQFF.

The chain has TRBV7-6 and TRBJ2-3; 7 positions agree with TRBD1. Trimming took 5 bases from V and 1 from J; bases not matched to a gene: 9. Germline-derived CDR1 and CDR2 are SGHVS and FNYEAQ. CDR3 size: 16 residues. In nucleotides, the CDR3 is TGTGCCAGCAGCCCCGGGACAGCCGTGGGCACAGATACGCAGTATTTT. This translates into CASSPGTAVGTDTQYF.

Ten or more counts support this clonotype. The V gene is TRBV7-2, the J gene TRBJ2-7; D is ambiguous. V lost 3 bases and J lost 3, with 6 bases in between. The length of the CDR3 is 12 residues. The germline gives CDR1 SGHTA, CDR2 FQGNSA. The CDR3, as DNA: TGTGCCAGCAGCTTGTTCGGCTACGAGCAGTACTTC. Protein sequence: CASSLFGYEQYF.

Only a few counts were recorded for this clonotype. This may be a read error, as it is one base from a much larger clone. The V gene is TRBV7-3, the J gene TRBJ2-5; a weak D match, TRBD1 (7 bases). The germline gives CDR1 SGHTA, CDR2 FQGTGA. The CDR3 consists of 13 residues. CDR3: CGSSQGGQETQYF. Here the CDR3 DNA reads TGTGGCAGCAGTCAGGGGGGCCAAGAGACCCAGTACTTC.

This clonotype occurred many times. The chain employs TRBV6-6 and TRBJ2-7, with TRBD2 as a possible D gene (6 bases). Between the trimmed V and J ends, which lost 5 bases and 7 bases, there was a span of 18 bases. The CDR3 contains 14 residues. Germline V gene data show CDR1 as MNHNY and CDR2 as SVGAGI (reference sequence). CDR3 coding DNA: TGTGCCAGCAGTCGGAGGGACCGATTCGAGGAGCAGTACTTC. Amino acids: CASSRRDRFEEQYF.

CDR3 coding DNA: TGTGCCAGCAGTTTTCAGTACAGGATGCTCTCCTACGAGCAGTACTTC. Encoded protein: CASSFQYRMLSYEQYF. The rearrangement uses TRBV28 and TRBJ2-7, with D possibly TRBD1 on 5 matching bases. In germline, CDR1 is MDHEN, CDR2 SYDVKM. This CDR3 region has 16 residues. Trimming removed 3 bases at V and 0 bases at J, with 15 bases between.

There are a few counts of this clonotype. The rearrangement joins TRBV7-2 to TRBJ2-3; 12 nucleotides align to TRBD2. The germline gives CDR1 SGHTA, CDR2 FQGNSA. This CDR3 is 17 amino acids long. The V segment lost 3 bases and the J segment 4 bases; nucleotides outside the gene matches: 8. CDR3 sequence (DNA): TGTGCCAGCAGCTTCCTCCCGGCTAGCGGGAGGGCAGATACGCAGTATTTT. Amino acid sequence: CASSFLPASGRADTQYF.

This clonotype was seen repeatedly, ten times or more. The chain employs TRBV11-2 and TRBJ2-7, with D possibly TRBD2 on 7 matching bases. CDR1 and CDR2 (germline): SGHAT, FQNNGV. CDR3 length: 11 amino acids. Trimming took 5 bases from V and 12 from J, leaving 14 bases between them. The CDR3 nucleotides are TGTGCCAGCAGCATGGGGGGGCGGTCGTACTTC. Encoded protein: CASSMGGRSYF.

In this sample, this clonotype is hyperexpanded. The chain couples TRBV7-2 to TRBJ1-5; D uncertain. The CDR3 contains 13 residues. V lost 5 bases and J 4 bases, leaving 9 bases between the germline ends. CDR1 and CDR2 from the germline V gene are SGHTA and FQGNSA. CDR3 coding DNA: TGTGCCAGCAGCCAAGAAATGAATCAGCCCCAGCATTTT. It yields the protein CASSQEMNQPQHF.

By frequency in the sample, this clonotype is medium-sized (0.01 to 0.1%). The chain employs TRBV4-3 and TRBJ1-1; D may be TRBD1 (5 bases). This CDR3 is built from 19 residues. Trimming removed 0 bases from V and 0 bases from J, with 20 bases in between. From germline, CDR1 is LGHNA and CDR2 YSLEER. The CDR3 region is CASSQEGQMEVPLNTEAFF. The CDR3 nucleotides are TGCGCCAGCAGCCAAGAGGGGCAAATGGAGGTTCCCTTGAACACTGAAGCTTTCTTT.

The gene calls are TRBV7-3 and TRBJ2-7; D remains unclear. Germline CDR1 is SGHTA and CDR2 is FQGTGA. The ends were cut back, 2 bases at V and 0 bases at J, with 8 bases in the middle. The CDR3 contains 14 residues. The CDR3 spells CASSLSSGSYEQYF. DNA of the CDR3: TGTGCCAGCAGCTTATCTTCCGGCTCCTACGAGCAGTACTTC.

The chain combines TRBV5-1 with TRBJ1-2; TRBD1 is a possible D gene (6 bases). CDR1 is SGHRS, CDR2 YFSETQ, per germline. This CDR3 has 14 residues. Trimming took 0 bases from V and 0 from J, leaving 6 bases between them. Here the CDR3 reads CASSLEGANYGYTF. The CDR3 DNA is TGCGCCAGCAGCTTGGAGGGGGCTAACTATGGCTACACCTTC.

This clonotype qualifies as medium-sized. J is TRBJ1-1 and V is TRBV24-1; weak D call: TRBD1 (5 bases). V lost 4 bases, J lost 10 bases, and 18 bases lay in between. The germline V gene encodes CDR1 KGHDR and CDR2 SFDVKD. This CDR3 region has 14 residues. CDR3 bases: TGTGCCACCAGTGACCCATCGAACGAGAGGGGAGCTTTCTTT. Its translation: CATSDPSNERGAFF.

The chain uses TRBV20-1 and TRBJ2-1; a possible D gene is TRBD2 (5 bases). The germline V gene has CDR1 DFQATT and CDR2 SNEGSKA (reference sequence). This CDR3 is built from 15 residues. Trimming left V 3 bases short and J 5 bases short, with 17 bases between. This CDR3 reads CSARFGSSVNNEQFF. For the CDR3, the DNA is TGCAGTGCTAGGTTTGGGAGTAGCGTCAACAATGAGCAGTTCTTC.

This clonotype was picked up many times. This sequence joins TRBV6-5 and TRBJ2-5; D possibly matches TRBD1 or TRBD2 (5 bases each). This CDR3 spans 14 amino acids. Germline assignment: CDR1 MNHEY and CDR2 SVGAGI. Trimming stripped 9 bases from V and 7 bases from J, with 21 bases between. CDR3 DNA: TGTGCCAGGACTGGGGACCCCCCGGACGGGACCCAGTACTTC. Its protein product is CARTGDPPDGTQYF.

The V gene is TRBV7-8, the J gene TRBJ2-3; no clear D. This CDR3 contains 15 residues. Germline lookup yields CDR1 SGHVS and CDR2 FQNEAQ. V lost 1 base and J lost 0, with 8 bases in between. The CDR3 coding sequence is TGTGCCAGCAGCTTAGAGGGCGTGAGCACAGATACGCAGTATTTT. Its protein product is CASSLEGVSTDTQYF.

This clonotype was counted between two and nine times. The chain combines TRBV5-6 with TRBJ2-5, with 11 bases that match TRBD2. The CDR3 is 15 amino acids. V trimming: 3 bases; J trimming: 2 bases; junction bases outside the gene matches: 3. CDR1 and CDR2 from the germline V gene are SGHDT and YYEEEE. The CDR3 loop is CASSSLAGDQETQYF. In DNA, the CDR3 is TGTGCCAGCAGCTCACTAGCGGGGGATCAAGAGACCCAGTACTTC.

This clonotype occurred a few times. The rearrangement joins TRBV12-3 or TRBV12-4 to TRBJ2-5, with TRBD1 matching 9 bases. Germline trimming cut 3 bases from V and 6 bases from J; bases unmatched to any gene: 8. The CDR3 covers 15 residues. The CDR3 protein is CASSFNRGRAKTQYF. As DNA, the CDR3 is TGTGCCAGCAGTTTTAACAGGGGGCGCGCAAAGACCCAGTACTTC.

In its sample, this clonotype was seen many times. The V and J genes are TRBV4-1 and TRBJ1-5; D might be TRBD1 (5 bases). Trimming pared 0 bases from V and 3 bases from J, leaving 12 bases between. Germline values: CDR1 MGHRA, CDR2 YSYEKL. The CDR3 runs 16 residues. The CDR3 sequence: CASSQDRGYYNQPQHF. DNA of the CDR3: TGCGCCAGCAGCCAAGACCGGGGGTACTACAATCAGCCCCAGCATTTT.

There are a few counts of this clonotype. The chain couples TRBV20-1 to TRBJ1-4; the D gene is possibly TRBD1 (5 bases). CDR1 and CDR2 from the germline V gene are DFQATT and SNEGSKA (reference sequence). The CDR3 extends over 13 amino acids. Trimming left V 3 bases short and J 8 bases short, with 13 bases between. CDR3 loop: CSASGQGREKLFF. The CDR3 DNA sequence: TGCAGTGCTAGCGGTCAGGGTAGAGAAAAACTGTTTTTT.

In its sample, this clonotype was seen a few times. J is TRBJ2-7 and V is TRBV20-1, with D possibly being TRBD2 (5 bases). This CDR3 is built from 15 residues. The germline CDR1 and CDR2 sequences are DFQATT and SNEGSKA (reference sequence). Deletions cut 3 bases from V and 4 bases from J, with 19 bases between. CDR3 DNA sequence: TGCAGTGCTAGCAACATCCGGGCGGGCAGATACGAGCAGTACTTC. As protein: CSASNIRAGRYEQYF.

By share of the sample, this clonotype is medium-sized. This chain joins TRBV6-6 and TRBJ2-7, with TRBD1 identical over 8 bases. The V gene's germline CDR1 is MNHNY and CDR2 SVGAGI (reference sequence). J gave up 5 bases and V 1 base, and 7 bases lay outside the gene matches. The CDR3 contains 15 residues. The CDR3 region is CASSYLTGAFDEQYF. The CDR3 DNA reads TGTGCCAGCAGTTACTTGACAGGGGCCTTCGACGAGCAGTACTTC.